This T cell receptor (beta chain) was identified during a study of blood T cells in healthy people across ages (dated by TCRdb to 2013 to 2016). Concerning the study at large: In model experiments, template switching captured about one uniquely barcoded TCR beta cDNA molecule for every two T cells. To avoid experimental bias, donors of different ages were randomly spread across the sequencing lanes. Using deep sequencing normalized with unique cDNA molecular identifiers, the study measured how TCR beta repertoire diversity changes with age. The donors were split into four age groups: young (average roughly 15 years), middle-aged (39), aged (approximately 60) and long-lived (over 75). Using the same blood draw, the study looked at two additional independent replicas of 1 million unique cDNA reads for two donors, one aged 18 to 30 and the other aged 80 or older.

The method behind the library was 5' RACE. Data came from an Illumina HiSeq 2500. A second PCR of roughly 6 to 11 cycles was run with a J-beta primer mix and a sample-barcoded 5' primer. Each TCR beta cDNA molecule received a unique molecular identifier from a template-switch 5' adaptor carrying 12 random nucleotides. Each sample yielded at least 3 million CDR3-containing paired-end reads. First-strand cDNA was synthesized from all RNA with the Mint cDNA synthesis kit, primed by a TRBC-specific oligonucleotide. Following uracil-DNA glycosylase treatment, all cDNA underwent a first 18-cycle PCR with the universal primers M1SS and BC2_uni_R. For the original study's pipeline: Each sample was normalized by randomly selecting 1 million high-quality reads, each carrying a distinct molecular identifier. Instead of being binned into consensus sequences, reads with shared molecular identifiers were discarded. MiTCR, set to a Q25 quality threshold and the strictest error-elimination algorithm, was used for CDR3 identification, clonotype clustering and error correction. Lower-bound total TCR beta diversity was estimated with a nonparametric unseen species model using Euler transformation. TCRdb handled the public reads itself, with Q25 trimming in fastp and clone calling in MiXCR, and kept productive beta chains. Entries are consolidated by CDR3 protein sequence, retaining the most common genes and DNA. The V and J calls were not made by the authors but by TCRdb's processing. This sample lists approximately 690,000 distinct CDR3 sequences; roughly 53% were detected once. Jointly, the top ten make up approximately 37% of the sample.

From the cysteine up to the phenylalanine, the CDR3 has a length of 17 residues. Only the CDR3 portion is preserved as DNA: 51 bases, with reading frame beginning at the first base. Taken from the germline V gene (reference sequence), the CDR1 and CDR2 loops are DFQATT and SNEGSKA. The V end gives up 0 bases and the J end 1 base, leaving 6 bases in the junction not matched to a gene. Here is what the overall study found, with its caveats: Because the CMV infection status of the donors was unknown, age-related changes in expanded clonotypes may potentially have been confounded. Bulk unsorted PBMC profiling prevented conclusive comparison of naive and antigen-experienced compartments. The long-lived group showed more naive CD4+ T cells, fewer expanded clones and increased TCR diversity than the aged group, suggesting age selection. Estimates of total diversity from one million sequenced T cells were regarded as lower bounds and underestimates. As age increased, observed TCR beta diversity per million T cells dropped in a roughly linear way, and a significant reduction was already evident by age about 40. There was a strong correlation between observed TCR beta diversity and the percentage of naive T cells measured by flow cytometry.

The roughly 38 donors, aged about 6 to 100 years, were systemically healthy Caucasian individuals from Russia. Approximately 9.3 milliliters of peripheral blood were drawn from each donor into EDTA-treated Vacutainer tubes. Ficoll-Paque density-gradient centrifugation was used to isolate PBMCs, with at least 7 million per sample. Total RNA was extracted from PBMCs with Trizol reagent, with at least 6 micrograms obtained per sample. For every donor, an aliquot of PBMCs went through flow cytometry to measure the percentages of naive CD45RAhigh/CD27high T cells. This clonotype was counted only a few times. The target of this receptor is not known. No base qualities exist here, and no much larger clone lies one base off it.

What was sequenced was blood. The chain employs TRBV20-1 and TRBJ1-6; 7 bases in the middle match TRBD1. The TCR sequence derives from a man in his fifties or sixties in good health. The CDR3 protein is CSARDGDSGSYNSPLHF. The sequenced DNA: TGCAGTGCTAGAGATGGGGACAGTGGTTCCTATAATTCACCCCTCCACTTT.